This T cell receptor beta chain emerged from a study of human T cells and chemical hapten exposure. About this clonotype itself: Its antigen is still unknown.

Findings of the study overall: Because all patients had alopecia, their immune responses might differ from healthy ones.

Indicated time point: patch test 2, 6 weeks after DPC sensitization. Stated treatment: therapeutic diphenylcyclopropenone sensitization with weekly scalp DPC. Patches went on only after blood had been drawn each time. MiXCR was run by TCRdb on the RACE reads, yielding one entry per CDR3 protein. The sample holds under 100,000 distinct CDR3 sequences; approximately 10% are singletons and the top ten take 3.2%. The specimen was whole blood, collected in connection with sensitization to the hapten diphenylcyclopropenone (DPC). The clonotype comes from a woman aged 40 to 49 with alopecia areata. Some clones in this sample may be carry-over from other donors' samples.

As DNA, the CDR3 is TGCAGTGCTTTCAACTCCGGGACTAGCGGGAGGTTCACCACAGATACGCAGTATTTT. It translates to CSAFNSGTSGRFTTDTQYF. The V call is TRBV20-1, the J call TRBJ2-3; 15 positions agree with TRBD2. Germline-derived CDR1 and CDR2 are DFQATT and SNEGSKA (reference sequence). The CDR3 is 19 residues long. V shed 5 bases, J shed 2 bases, and the junction held 14 bases outside the gene matches.